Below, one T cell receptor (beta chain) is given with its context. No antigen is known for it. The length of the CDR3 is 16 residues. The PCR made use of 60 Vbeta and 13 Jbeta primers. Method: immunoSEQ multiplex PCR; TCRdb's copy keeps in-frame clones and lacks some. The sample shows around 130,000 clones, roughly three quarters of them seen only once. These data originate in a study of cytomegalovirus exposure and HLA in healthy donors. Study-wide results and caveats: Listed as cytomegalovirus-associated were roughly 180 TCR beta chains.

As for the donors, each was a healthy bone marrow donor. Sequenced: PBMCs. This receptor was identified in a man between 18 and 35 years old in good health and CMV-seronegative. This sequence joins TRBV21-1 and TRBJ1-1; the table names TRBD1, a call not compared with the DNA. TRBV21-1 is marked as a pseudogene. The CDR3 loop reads CASSKGGQPYETEAFF. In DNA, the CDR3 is TGTGCCAGCAGCAAAGGGGGACAGCCCTACGAAACTGAAGCTTTCTTT.